Following are 3 T cell receptor beta chains from one sample sequenced in a study of T cells and Merkel cell carcinoma outcomes. Produced via immunoSEQ multiplex PCR; TCRdb's table is partial and in-frame only. The table lists approximately 6,300 clones, about 72% of them singletons. Sequencing was done on a sample of tumor tissue from Merkel cell carcinoma. These receptors all come from a human donor with Merkel cell carcinoma.

The rearrangement uses TRBV5-1 and TRBJ1-2; 7 bases agree with TRBD1. V shed 1 base and J 6 bases; nucleotides not matched to a gene: 9. The germline gives CDR1 SGHRS, CDR2 YFSETQ. The CDR3 is 15 amino acids. CDR3 coding DNA: TGCGCCAGCAGCTTGATGGGACAGACTACGAATGGCTACACCTTC. Translation: CASSLMGQTTNGYTF.

V and J are TRBV11-2 and TRBJ1-3; D ambiguous. Per the germline V gene, CDR1 is SGHAT and CDR2 is FQNNGV. Trimming took off 0 bases at V and 2 bases at J, with 8 bases between the two ends. This CDR3 has 15 residues. The CDR3 coding sequence is TGTGCCAGCAGCTTAGATCGGGGAACTGGAAACACCATATATTTT. Its protein product is CASSLDRGTGNTIYF.

CDR3 sequence (DNA): TGTGCCACCTCTGAGGCAGGGGGCATAGGTGGCAATCAGCCCCAGCATTTT. Its protein is CATSEAGGIGGNQPQHF. The J gene is TRBJ1-5, the V gene TRBV27; 8 nucleotides line up with TRBD1. J was trimmed by 2 bases and V by 10 bases; bases with no gene match: 16. The CDR3 is 17 amino acids. Per germline, CDR1 MNHEY and CDR2 SMNVEV (reference sequence).